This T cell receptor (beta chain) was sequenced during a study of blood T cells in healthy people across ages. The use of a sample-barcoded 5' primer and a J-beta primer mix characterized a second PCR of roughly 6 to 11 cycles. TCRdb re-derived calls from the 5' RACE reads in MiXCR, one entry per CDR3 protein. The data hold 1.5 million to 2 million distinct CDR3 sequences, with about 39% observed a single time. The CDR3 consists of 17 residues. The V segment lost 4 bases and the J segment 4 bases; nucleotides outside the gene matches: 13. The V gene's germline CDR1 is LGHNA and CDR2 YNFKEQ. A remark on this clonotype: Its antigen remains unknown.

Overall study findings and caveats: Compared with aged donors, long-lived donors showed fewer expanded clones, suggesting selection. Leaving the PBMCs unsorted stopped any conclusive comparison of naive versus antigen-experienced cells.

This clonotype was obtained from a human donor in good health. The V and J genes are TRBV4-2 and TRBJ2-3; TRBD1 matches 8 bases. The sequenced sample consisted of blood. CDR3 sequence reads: CASSLILDRGSADTQYF. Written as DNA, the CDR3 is TGTGCCAGCAGCCTCATCCTTGACAGGGGCAGCGCAGATACGCAGTATTTT.